Listed below are T cell receptor beta chains from one sample, sequenced in a study of blood T cell repertoires in COVID-19. Assay used: immunoSEQ multiplex PCR; TCRdb lists only in-frame clones, some missing. The sample lists approximately 100,000 clones, 75% to 85% occurring once. What was sequenced was peripheral blood. Source of these receptors: an elderly man with COVID-19, enrolled during active disease. CDR3s include the opening cysteine and the closing phenylalanine or tryptophan. Fields, in order: D gene, J gene, V gene, clone size, CDR3 protein, CDR3 DNA. The D gene is left open where the match is weak. The size of a clone is reported for some rows only, either as once, few or many, or as a class for expanded clones.

>NA|TRBJ1-2|TRBV7-9|NA
CASSLSQQQDRFGYTF
TGTGCCAGCAGCTTAAGTCAACAGCAGGATAGGTTTGGCTACACCTTC
>TRBD1|TRBJ1-5|TRBV28|few
CASSFRQGDQPQHF
TGTGCCAGCAGTTTTCGACAGGGTGATCAGCCCCAGCATTTT
>NA|TRBJ1-2|TRBV28|NA
CASSFPDGANYGYTF
TGTGCCAGCAGTTTTCCCGATGGAGCTAACTATGGCTACACCTTC
>TRBD1|TRBJ1-4|TRBV18|NA
CASSMGQGGEKLFF
TGTGCCAGCTCAATGGGACAGGGCGGCGAAAAACTGTTTTTT
>NA|TRBJ1-3|TRBV9|NA
CASSVDRSGNTIYF
TGTGCCAGCAGCGTAGACAGGTCTGGAAACACCATATATTTT
>NA|TRBJ1-2|TRBV6-1|few
CASSEVGGISYGYTF
TGTGCCAGCAGTGAAGTCGGCGGGATCTCCTATGGCTACACCTTC
>TRBD2|TRBJ2-1|TRBV24-1|once
CATSDLVRAGDGNEQFF
TGTGCCACCAGTGATTTGGTACGAGCGGGAGACGGAAATGAGCAGTTCTTC
>NA|TRBJ1-6|TRBV27|NA
CASSPGRGRGYNSPLHF
TGTGCCAGCAGCCCGGGCCGTGGCAGGGGCTATAATTCACCCCTCCACTTT
>NA|TRBJ2-5|TRBV19|once
CASSIELALPETQYF
TGTGCCAGTAGTATAGAACTAGCCTTGCCAGAGACCCAGTACTTC
>TRBD2|TRBJ2-3|TRBV5-6|NA
CASSLGLAADTQYF
TGTGCCAGCAGCTTGGGGCTAGCGGCAGATACGCAGTATTTT
>NA|TRBJ2-7|TRBV18|NA
CASSPSTTGVRYEQYF
TGTGCCAGCTCACCTTCAACGACAGGCGTACGCTACGAGCAGTACTTC
>NA|TRBJ1-2|TRBV5-6|once
CASSPDSIGGYTF
TGTGCCAGCAGCCCGGACTCGATTGGGGGCTACACCTTC
>NA|TRBJ2-1|TRBV3-1/TRBV3-2|NA
CASSQGVGDSSYNEQFF
TGTGCCAGCAGCCAAGGTGTCGGAGATTCATCCTACAATGAGCAGTTCTTC
>TRBD1|TRBJ1-1|TRBV5-1|NA
CASSFSSGTANTEAFF
TGCGCCAGCAGTTTTAGCTCCGGGACAGCGAACACTGAAGCTTTCTTT
>TRBD2|TRBJ2-7|TRBV27|NA
CASRVLAGENEQYF
TGTGCCAGCAGAGTGCTAGCGGGAGAGAACGAGCAGTACTTC
>NA|TRBJ2-2|TRBV21-1|few
CASSPAAERPNTGELFF
TGTGCCAGCAGCCCCGCCGCCGAGCGGCCGAACACCGGGGAGCTGTTTTTT
>TRBD2|TRBJ2-1|TRBV30|NA
CAWSPSGSRNEQFF
TGTGCCTGGAGTCCTAGCGGGAGTCGCAATGAGCAGTTCTTC
>NA|TRBJ1-1|TRBV25-1|NA
CASSWGPNTEAFF
TGTGCCAGCTCCTGGGGGCCGAACACTGAAGCTTTCTTT
>NA|TRBJ2-3|TRBV18|NA
CASSRGDTDTQYF
TGTGCCAGCTCACGGGGGGACACAGATACGCAGTATTTT
>TRBD1|TRBJ1-1|TRBV28|few
CASSSPTGRKTEAFF
TGTGCCAGCAGTTCTCCGACAGGGCGAAAGACTGAAGCTTTCTTT
>TRBD1|TRBJ2-7|TRBV5-5|NA
CASFAGTGGREQYF
TGTGCCAGCTTCGCCGGGACAGGGGGCCGGGAGCAGTACTTC
>TRBD2|TRBJ2-3|TRBV28|NA
CASGLLAGGPDTQYF
TGTGCCAGCGGGCTCTTAGCGGGTGGGCCAGATACGCAGTATTTT
>NA|TRBJ1-6|TRBV27|many
CASRIDRTNSPLHF
TGTGCCAGCCGGATCGACAGGACTAATTCACCCCTCCACTTT
>NA|TRBJ2-1|TRBV14|NA
CASSQDGSVATEQFF
TGTGCCAGCAGCCAAGATGGAAGCGTGGCCACTGAGCAGTTCTTC
>NA|TRBJ2-3|TRBV3-1/TRBV3-2|NA
CASSQDYGTQYF
TGTGCCAGCAGCCAAGACTATGGTACGCAGTATTTT
>TRBD1|TRBJ2-3|TRBV5-1|NA
CASSLVQGADTQYF
TGCGCCAGCAGCTTGGTTCAGGGGGCAGATACGCAGTATTTT
>TRBD1|TRBJ2-5|TRBV7-3|NA
CASSPGTGQETQYF
TGTGCCAGCAGCCCGGGGACAGGTCAAGAGACCCAGTACTTC
>NA|TRBJ1-2|TRBV28|NA
CASTGQTNYGYTF
TGTGCCAGCACAGGACAGACTAACTATGGCTACACCTTC